The 13 T cell receptor beta chains given below trace back to one sample, sequenced in a study of cytotoxic CD8 clonotypes in ibrutinib-treated CLL. The data were produced by immunoSEQ multiplex PCR, yet TCRdb's version contains in-frame clones alone and is incomplete. The sample has 68,000 or so clones, about 64% seen once. Sequencing was performed on PBMCs, taken after 12 months of ibrutinib treatment. The receptor source for this set is a human donor with chronic lymphocytic leukemia.

The rearrangement links TRBV9 to TRBJ2-3, with TRBD2 as a possible D gene (6 bases). Deletions cut 4 bases from V and 2 bases from J, with 17 bases between. Germline assignment: CDR1 SGDLS and CDR2 YYNGEE. CDR3 length equals 16 residues. The CDR3 DNA reads TGTGCCAGCAGCATAGACGCTAGCGACCACACAGATACGCAGTATTTT. Its protein is CASSIDASDHTDTQYF.

The chain couples TRBV9 to TRBJ2-1; D gene ambiguous. Germline V gives CDR1 SGDLS, CDR2 YYNGEE. The ends were cut back, 0 bases at V and 0 bases at J, with 7 bases in the middle. This CDR3 region has 15 residues. For the CDR3, the DNA is TGTGCCAGCAGCGTAGCGTGGAGCTCCTACAATGAGCAGTTCTTC. It specifies CASSVAWSSYNEQFF.

This chain connects TRBV15 to TRBJ1-5; no clear D. The CDR3 spans 15 residues. Per the germline V gene, CDR1 is LNHNV and CDR2 is YYDKDF (reference sequence). The V and J ends lost 1 base and 0 bases respectively, with 7 bases between them. The CDR3 loop is CATSRATYSNQPQHF. As DNA, the CDR3 is TGTGCCACCAGCAGAGCGACCTATAGCAATCAGCCCCAGCATTTT. Full variable domain (rest looked up from reference TRBV15 and TRBJ1-5): DAMVIQNPRYQVTQFGKPVTLSCSQTLNHNVMYWYQQKSSQAPKLLFHYYDKDFNNEADTPDNFQSRRPNTSFCFLDIRSPGLGDTAMYLCATSRATYSNQPQHFGDGTRLSIL.

The table lists this clone with a few counts. The rearrangement links TRBV2 to TRBJ1-1; possible D gene TRBD1, 6 bases. Germline values: CDR1 SNHLY, CDR2 FYNNEI. V dropped 6 bases and J dropped 6 bases, with 11 bases sitting between them. The CDR3 is 12 amino acids. CDR3 protein: CASSEQGPEAFF. CDR3 bases: TGTGCCAGCAGCGAACAGGGACCTGAAGCTTTCTTT. The full variable domain, in which reference TRBV2 and TRBJ1-1 provide the parts outside the CDR3, is EPEVTQTPSHQVTQMGQEVILRCVPISNHLYFYWYRQILGQKVEFLVSFYNNEISEKSEIFDDQFSVERPDGSNFTLKIRSTKLEDSAMYFCASSEQGPEAFFGQGTRLTVV.

This chain joins TRBV6-1 and TRBJ2-4, with 8 nucleotides matching TRBD1. J was trimmed by 1 base and V by 1 base; bases with no gene match: 9. Germline V gene lookup returns CDR1 MNHNS and CDR2 SASEGT. This CDR3 region has 18 residues. CDR3 amino acids: CASSEGWDRNPAKNIQYF. The DNA for the CDR3 is TGTGCCAGCAGTGAAGGTTGGGACAGGAACCCTGCCAAAAACATTCAGTACTTC.

The chain recombines TRBV4-1 with TRBJ1-1, with 8 bases aligning to TRBD1. The V gene end was trimmed by 3 bases and the J gene end by 3 bases; junction bases not matched to a gene: 6. The germline gives CDR1 MGHRA, CDR2 YSYEKL. The CDR3 is 15 amino acids. The DNA for the CDR3 is TGCGCCAGCAGCCACGGACAGGGACCCTACACTGAAGCTTTCTTT. Translating gives CASSHGQGPYTEAFF.

The chain has TRBV19 and TRBJ1-6; TRBD1 might be the D (5 bases). Germline V lookup: CDR1 LNHDA, CDR2 SQIVND (reference sequence). V lost 0 bases to trimming and J lost 6 bases, with 12 bases between them. The CDR3 runs 16 residues. In DNA form, the CDR3 reads TGTGCCAGTAGTATAGATCCAGGGAACTTTAATTCACCCCTCCACTTT. It codes for CASSIDPGNFNSPLHF.

This clone was counted between two and nine times. The CDR3 protein is CASSDYPQGPYGYTF. CDR3 bases: TGTGCCAGCAGTGATTATCCTCAGGGGCCCTATGGCTACACCTTC. V usage is TRBV25-1 and J usage is TRBJ1-2, with D perhaps matching TRBD1 (6 bases). CDR3 length: 15 residues. The V gene's germline CDR1 is MGHDK and CDR2 SYGVNS. Trimming cost V 3 bases and J 4 bases, with 15 bases left between them.

This chain joins TRBV20-1 and TRBJ2-5; D possibly uses TRBD1 or TRBD2 (5 bases each). The CDR3 sequence is 11 residues long. V gave up 7 bases and J gave up 5 bases, with 11 bases separating them. The V gene's germline CDR1 is DFQATT and CDR2 SNEGSKA (reference sequence). The CDR3 loop is CSVGVGETQYF. In DNA, the CDR3 is TGCAGTGTGGGGGTGGGGGAGACCCAGTACTTC.

The V call is TRBV25-1, the J call TRBJ2-3; 7 nucleotides line up with TRBD2. The germline CDR1 and CDR2 sequences are MGHDK and SYGVNS. This CDR3 contains 17 residues. V was pared by 6 bases and J by 2 bases, with 14 bases of the junction left unmatched. The CDR3 here is CASRQHEGAGDTDTQYF. CDR3 nucleotide sequence: TGTGCCAGCAGACAGCATGAAGGCGCGGGAGACACAGATACGCAGTATTTT. The whole variable domain, filled in from reference TRBV25-1 and TRBJ2-3, reads EADIYQTPRYLVIGTGKKITLECSQTMGHDKMYWYQQDPGMELHLIHYSYGVNSTEKGDLSSESTVSRIRTEHFPLTLESARPSHTSQYLCASRQHEGAGDTDTQYFGPGTRLTVL.

In its sample, this clone was seen a few times. V is TRBV10-1 and J is TRBJ2-7; D may match TRBD1 or TRBD2 (5 bases each). Germline CDR1 and CDR2: WNHNN and SYGVQD (reference sequence). The CDR3 loop spans 16 amino acids. V lost 2 bases and J lost 1, with 15 bases in between. In DNA form, the CDR3 reads TGCGCCAGCAGTGAGAATCGCCGGGGCTCGTCCTACGAGCAGTACTTC. Encoded protein: CASSENRRGSSYEQYF.

The genes are TRBV4-1 and TRBJ1-4; D may be TRBD1 (5 bases). Germline V CDR1 and CDR2: MGHRA, YSYEKL. This CDR3 comprises 17 residues. Deletions cut 1 base from V and 3 bases from J, with 15 bases between. The CDR3 region has the DNA TGCGCCAGCAGCCAAGTCCCCCAGGGAGGCCCTAATGAAAAACTGTTTTTT. Translation: CASSQVPQGGPNEKLFF.

This clone appeared a few times. The junction departs from germline at one end; a sequencing error may be responsible. This rearrangement joins TRBV5-4 to TRBJ2-7, with D perhaps assigned TRBD1 or TRBD2 (5 bases each). This CDR3 spans 16 amino acids. CDR1 is SGHNT, CDR2 YYREEE, per germline (reference sequence). CDR3 DNA: TGCGCCAGCAGCCAAGGAGTAGGGGACGGATCCTACGAGCAGTACTTC. It specifies CASSQGVGDGSYEQYF.